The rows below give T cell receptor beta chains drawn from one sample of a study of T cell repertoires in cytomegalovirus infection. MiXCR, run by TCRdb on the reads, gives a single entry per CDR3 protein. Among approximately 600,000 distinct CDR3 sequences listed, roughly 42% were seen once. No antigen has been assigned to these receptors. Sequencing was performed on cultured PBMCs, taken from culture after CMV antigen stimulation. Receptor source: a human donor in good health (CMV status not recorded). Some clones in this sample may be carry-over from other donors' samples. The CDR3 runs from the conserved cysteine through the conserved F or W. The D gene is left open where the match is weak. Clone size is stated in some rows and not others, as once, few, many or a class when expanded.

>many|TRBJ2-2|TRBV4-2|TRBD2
CASSQGTSGRPSSTGELFF
TGTGCCAGCAGCCAAGGGACTAGCGGGAGGCCCTCGAGCACCGGGGAGCTGTTTTTT
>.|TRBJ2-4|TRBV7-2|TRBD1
CASSSPHRGLRENIQYF
TGTGCCAGCAGTTCCCCTCACAGGGGGCTTCGGGAAAACATTCAGTACTTC
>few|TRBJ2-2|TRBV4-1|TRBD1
CASSQAPGQGTGELFF
TGCGCCAGCAGCCAAGCTCCGGGACAGGGGACCGGGGAGCTGTTTTTT
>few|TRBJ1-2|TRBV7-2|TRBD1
CASSPWQGGYGYTF
TGTGCCAGCAGCCCCTGGCAGGGGGGCTATGGCTACACCTTC
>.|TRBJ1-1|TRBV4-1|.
CASSQDWRVGTEAFF
TGCGCCAGCAGCCAAGACTGGAGAGTGGGCACTGAAGCTTTCTTT
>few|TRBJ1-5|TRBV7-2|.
CASSLGPQDGPQHF
TGTGCCAGCAGCTTAGGGCCACAAGATGGGCCCCAGCATTTT
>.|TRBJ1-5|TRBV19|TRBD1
CASIAGQGNQPQHF
TGTGCCAGTATTGCCGGACAGGGTAATCAGCCCCAGCATTTT
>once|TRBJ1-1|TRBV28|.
CASSFLGISTEAFF
TGTGCCAGCAGTTTTCTGGGAATAAGCACTGAAGCTTTCTTT
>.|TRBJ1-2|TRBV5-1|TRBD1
CASSSSGGQGAGGYTF
TGCGCCAGCAGCTCATCCGGCGGGCAGGGGGCTGGTGGCTACACCTTC
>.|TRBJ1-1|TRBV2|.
CASSDRMLRAFF
TGTGCCAGCAGCGACCGGATGCTTCGAGCTTTCTTT
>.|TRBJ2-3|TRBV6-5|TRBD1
CASSQDRGSDTQYF
TGTGCCAGCAGTCAAGACAGGGGATCAGATACGCAGTATTTT
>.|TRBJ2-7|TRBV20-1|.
CSAIGRGPYEQYF
TGCAGTGCTATTGGAAGAGGGCCCTACGAGCAGTACTTC
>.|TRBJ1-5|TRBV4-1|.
CASSQTQIQPQHF
TGCGCCAGCAGCCAAACCCAGATCCAGCCCCAGCATTTT
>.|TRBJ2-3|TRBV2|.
CAQKGRAGDTQYF
TGTGCTCAAAAGGGGCGTGCAGGAGATACGCAGTATTTT
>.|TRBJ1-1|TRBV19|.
CASLGREDTEAFF
TGTGCCAGCCTCGGGAGGGAGGACACTGAAGCTTTCTTT
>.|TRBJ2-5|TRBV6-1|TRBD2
CASSELVPSGREETQYF
TGTGCCAGCAGTGAACTTGTTCCTAGTGGGCGGGAGGAGACCCAGTACTTC
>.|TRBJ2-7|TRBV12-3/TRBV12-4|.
CASIVGGSSWEQYF
TGTGCCAGCATCGTGGGAGGAAGTTCGTGGGAGCAGTACTTC
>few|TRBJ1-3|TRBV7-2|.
CASSLVVSSLSGNTIYF
TGTGCCAGCAGCCTCGTTGTCAGCTCTCTCTCTGGAAACACCATATATTTT
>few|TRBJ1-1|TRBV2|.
CASRAVTEAFF
TGTGCCAGCCGGGCAGTGACTGAAGCTTTCTTT
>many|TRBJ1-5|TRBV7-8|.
CASSSLTAADYNQPQHF
TGTGCCAGCAGCTCCCTAACGGCAGCTGATTACAATCAGCCCCAGCATTTT
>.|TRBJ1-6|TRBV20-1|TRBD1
CSASPTGTGNSPLHF
TGCAGTGCTTCCCCGACAGGGACAGGAAATTCACCCCTCCACTTT
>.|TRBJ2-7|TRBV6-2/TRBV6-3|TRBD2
CASSHVLAASSYEQYF
TGTGCCAGCAGTCACGTACTAGCGGCAAGCTCCTACGAGCAGTACTTC
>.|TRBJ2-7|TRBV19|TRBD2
CASRSSGTDEQYF
TGTGCCAGTAGGTCTAGCGGGACTGACGAGCAGTACTTC
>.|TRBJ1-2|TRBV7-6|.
CASSRIGSANYGYTF
TGTGCCAGCAGCCGGATAGGGTCTGCTAACTATGGCTACACCTTC
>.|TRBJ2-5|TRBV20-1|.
CSAWGPQETQYF
TGCAGTGCGTGGGGGCCCCAAGAGACCCAGTACTTC
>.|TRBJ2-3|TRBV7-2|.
CASSLGVGVRADTQYF
TGTGCCAGCAGCTTAGGCGTGGGAGTACGCGCAGATACGCAGTATTTT
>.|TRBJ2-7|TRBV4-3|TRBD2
CASSQDASGSFYEQYF
TGCGCCAGCAGCCAAGACGCTAGCGGGAGTTTCTACGAGCAGTACTTC
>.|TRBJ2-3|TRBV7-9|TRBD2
CASSLVSGTSFYSSTDTQYF
TGTGCCAGCAGCTTAGTCTCCGGGACTAGCTTCTATTCTAGCACAGATACGCAGTATTTT